This passage covers 2 T cell receptor beta chains from one sample sequenced in a study of radiation and T cells in renal cell carcinoma. Time point in this sample: blood 4 weeks post-SBRT, at nephrectomy. Documented treatment: 15 Gy SBRT to primary tumor, nephrectomy 4 weeks later. Assay: immunoSEQ multiplex PCR; the TCRdb copy retains only in-frame clones and omits some. Of about 78,000 clones listed, roughly nine tenths are singletons. The sequences come from blood, collected from a patient whose treatment included radiotherapy and nephrectomy. These receptors all stem from a woman in her seventies with renal cell carcinoma.

The V and J genes are TRBV5-4 and TRBJ2-7; D assignment may be TRBD1 or TRBD2 (5 bases each). Germline lookup yields CDR1 SGHNT and CDR2 YYREEE (reference sequence). The CDR3 length is 17 residues. Trimming removed 1 base at V and 2 bases at J, with 19 bases between. CDR3 sequence reads: CASSLWGRVEEAYEQYF. For the CDR3, the DNA is TGTGCCAGCAGCTTGTGGGGACGTGTCGAGGAAGCCTACGAGCAGTACTTC.

This sequence joins TRBV2 and TRBJ1-1; no clear D gene. Germline V gives CDR1 SNHLY, CDR2 FYNNEI. This CDR3 has 13 amino acids. V was clipped by 7 bases and J by 1 base, with 10 bases between them. CDR3 loop: CASTRGRNTEAFF. In DNA, the CDR3 is TGTGCCAGCACCCGAGGGAGGAACACTGAAGCTTTCTTT.